The present T cell receptor (beta chain) was sequenced within a study of blood T cell repertoires in COVID-19. It was during active infection that Seattle patients were enrolled and then longitudinally followed. Germline V gene lookup returns CDR1 MNHEY and CDR2 SVGAGI. Losses at the gene ends were 6 bases for V and 1 base for J; bases not matched to a gene: 5. The CDR3 totals 15 residues. Original analysis: Estimation of nucleated cell counts was performed using reference gene primer amplification. The table came from immunoSEQ multiplex PCR; TCRdb's copy has only in-frame clones and leaves some out. V, J and clone size are taken as reported in that table, and D and trimming were inferred from the DNA itself. Of just over 300,000 clones listed, about 90% were seen once; the top ten hold about 1.7%.

V usage is TRBV6-5 and J usage is TRBJ2-7; 11 bases fit TRBD2. The sample comprised peripheral blood. This clonotype was obtained from a woman aged 25 to 45 with COVID-19, enrolled during active disease. CDR3 loop: CASRKTSGVSYEQYF. The DNA for the CDR3 is TGTGCCAGCAGAAAGACTAGCGGGGTATCCTACGAGCAGTACTTC.